The rows below give T cell receptor beta chains drawn from one sample of a study of cytotoxic CD8 clonotypes in ibrutinib-treated CLL. Libraries were prepared by immunoSEQ multiplex PCR; TCRdb keeps only in-frame clonotypes and omits some of them. The data hold about 72,000 clones, with approximately 71% observed a single time. Specimen: PBMCs, collected after 12 months of ibrutinib treatment. These TCRs come from a human donor with chronic lymphocytic leukemia. Both conserved end residues are part of each CDR3. Each record gives: V gene, clone size, J gene, D gene, CDR3 protein, CDR3 DNA. The D gene is left open where the match is weak. Expanded clones get a size class; other rows say once, few or many, or leave the size out.

>TRBV4-3|NA|TRBJ2-1|TRBD1
CASSQGTGMTYNEQFF
TGCGCCAGCAGCCAAGGGACAGGAATGACCTACAATGAGCAGTTCTTC
>TRBV7-8|NA|TRBJ1-1|TRBD1
CASGDRVGTEAFF
TGTGCCAGCGGTGACAGGGTGGGAACTGAAGCTTTCTTT
>TRBV15|few|TRBJ2-1|TRBD2
CATSRGAGGSYNEQFF
TGTGCCACCAGCAGGGGGGCGGGGGGCTCCTACAATGAGCAGTTCTTC
>TRBV5-1|NA|TRBJ1-5|NA
CASSLAGQPQHF
TGCGCCAGCAGCTTGGCCGGTCAGCCCCAGCATTTT
>TRBV5-6|NA|TRBJ2-1|TRBD2
CASGGGYNEQFF
TGTGCCAGCGGGGGAGGGTACAATGAGCAGTTCTTC
>TRBV28|NA|TRBJ1-2|NA
CASSGGSRGYTF
TGTGCCAGCAGTGGTGGTTCCCGTGGCTACACCTTC
>TRBV27|few|TRBJ1-1|TRBD1
CASSRDRVNTEAFF
TGTGCCAGCAGTCGGGACAGGGTGAACACTGAAGCTTTCTTT
>TRBV18|once|TRBJ2-3|NA
CASGTSTDTQYF
TGTGCGAGCGGGACAAGCACAGATACGCAGTATTTT
>TRBV2|NA|TRBJ2-3|TRBD2
CATPGGPDSTDTQYF
TGTGCCACCCCGGGGGGGCCTGATAGCACAGATACGCAGTATTTT
>TRBV2|few|TRBJ2-7|NA
CASSVSHEQYF
TGTGCCAGCAGCGTTTCCCACGAGCAGTACTTC
>TRBV5-1|NA|TRBJ1-4|TRBD1
CASSVRTGDEKLFF
TGCGCCAGCAGCGTCCGGACAGGGGATGAAAAACTGTTTTTT
>TRBV6-5|NA|TRBJ2-7|NA
CASSYLLRASYEQYF
TGTGCCAGCAGTTACTTGCTCAGGGCCTCCTACGAGCAGTACTTC
>TRBV7-3|NA|TRBJ2-2|TRBD2
CASSPTTSGITGELFF
TGTGCCAGCAGCCCAACGACTAGCGGGATCACCGGGGAGCTGTTTTTT
>TRBV4-3|NA|TRBJ2-7|NA
CASSQSFKGLYEQYF
TGCGCCAGCAGCCAATCCTTCAAGGGCCTCTACGAGCAGTACTTC
>TRBV7-9|NA|TRBJ1-2|NA
CASSPPSAGKSNYGYTF
TGTGCCAGCAGCCCCCCCTCGGCAGGCAAGTCTAACTATGGCTACACCTTC
>TRBV27|NA|TRBJ1-1|TRBD1
CASSFRQGARTEAFF
TGTGCCAGCAGTTTCCGCCAGGGGGCTAGGACTGAAGCTTTCTTT
>TRBV9|NA|TRBJ1-1|NA
CASSVAMNTEAFF
TGTGCCAGCAGCGTAGCCATGAACACTGAAGCTTTCTTT
>TRBV30|NA|TRBJ2-3|TRBD2
CAWSPGLAGASDTQYF
TGTGCCTGGAGTCCTGGACTAGCGGGGGCATCAGATACGCAGTATTTT
>TRBV19|NA|TRBJ1-5|NA
CASRQGLGNQPQHF
TGTGCCAGTAGACAGGGTCTCGGCAATCAGCCCCAGCATTTT
>TRBV4-3|NA|TRBJ2-7|NA
CASSQDVPGSSYEQYF
TGCGCCAGCAGCCAAGATGTTCCAGGGTCGTCCTACGAGCAGTACTTC
>TRBV30|few|TRBJ1-2|TRBD1
CAWRTGGNYGYTF
TGTGCCTGGAGGACAGGGGGTAACTATGGCTACACCTTC
>TRBV7-8|NA|TRBJ2-7|TRBD1
CASSQGESYEQYF
TGTGCCAGCAGCCAGGGGGAATCCTACGAGCAGTACTTC
>TRBV9|NA|TRBJ1-1|NA
CASSPRQGSEGNAEAFF
TGTGCCAGCAGCCCCCGTCAGGGTTCGGAAGGAAACGCTGAAGCTTTCTTT
>TRBV4-3|once|TRBJ2-5|NA
CASSQVTASETQYF
TGCGCCAGCAGCCAAGTCACAGCTTCGGAGACCCAGTACTTC
>TRBV19|few|TRBJ1-2|TRBD1
CASSRGQGVDGYTF
TGTGCCAGTAGCCGGGGACAGGGAGTGGATGGCTACACCTTC
>TRBV4-3|NA|TRBJ1-2|NA
CASSQEFAPYGYTF
TGCGCCAGCAGCCAAGAATTCGCCCCGTATGGCTACACCTTC
>TRBV18|once|TRBJ2-5|NA
CASSPRGTSQETQYF
TGTGCCAGCTCACCACGAGGGACAAGCCAAGAGACCCAGTACTTC
>TRBV5-6|NA|TRBJ1-2|TRBD1
CASSPPGTGNYGYTF
TGTGCCAGCAGCCCACCCGGGACAGGGAACTATGGCTACACCTTC
>TRBV10-1|NA|TRBJ2-7|TRBD1
CASSESPTGEQYF
TGCGCCAGCAGTGAGTCGCCGACAGGGGAGCAGTACTTC